One sample yielded the 2 T cell receptor beta chains listed below, sequenced in a study of cytomegalovirus exposure and HLA in healthy donors. 60 Vbeta and 13 Jbeta primers were used in PCR. Measured with immunoSEQ multiplex PCR; TCRdb has only the in-frame clones, and not every one. The sample carries some 180,000 clones, roughly four fifths recorded once. The sequenced material came from PBMCs. The receptor set was obtained from a woman under 30 in good health and CMV-seronegative.

V and J are TRBV5-5 and TRBJ1-1; tentative D call: TRBD1 (5 bases). This CDR3 comprises 14 residues. CDR1 and CDR2 from the germline V gene are SGHKS and YYEKEE (reference sequence). Trimming left V 0 bases short and J 4 bases short, with 10 bases between. The CDR3 is CASSLAGETTEAFF. CDR3 nucleotide sequence: TGTGCCAGCAGCTTGGCGGGGGAGACCACTGAAGCTTTCTTT.

This clone showed up just once. The rearrangement uses TRBV15 and TRBJ2-1; TRBD2 agrees at 7 bases. V lost 3 bases and J lost 0; bases outside the gene matches: 5. Germline V CDR1 and CDR2: LNHNV, YYDKDF (reference sequence). CDR3 length equals 16 residues. CDR3 nucleotides: TGTGCCACCAGCAGTGGGCGGGAGAGCTCCTACAATGAGCAGTTCTTC. Its protein product is CATSSGRESSYNEQFF.